This T cell receptor beta chain came from a study of blood T cell repertoires in COVID-19. Study summary: The United States, Italy and Spain were the sources of the acute and convalescent COVID-19 samples. T cells, B-cell-depleted T cells, or PBMCs supplied cDNA or gDNA.

The CDR3 runs to 15 residues. Original handling: By means of reference gene primer amplification, nucleated cell counts were estimated. TCRdb's table, derived via immunoSEQ multiplex PCR, lists solely in-frame clones and lacks some. Clone size and the V and J calls come from that table; the DNA yielded D and trimming. Here the sample spans 60,000 or so clones, roughly nine tenths being singletons. The J gene is TRBJ2-5, the V gene TRBV21-1; the D call TRBD1 from the table was never checked on the DNA. TRBV21-1 is given as a pseudogene. The sequenced sample was peripheral blood. The source is a man between 60 and 75 years old with acute or convalescent COVID-19. The CDR3 DNA sequence: TGTGCCAGCAGCCCACCCCGCACAGGGGGGGAGACCCAGTACTTC. It codes for CASSPPRTGGETQYF.